This T cell receptor (beta chain) was profiled in a study of cytomegalovirus exposure and HLA in healthy donors. The V gene's germline CDR1 is SGHKS and CDR2 YYEKEE (reference sequence). V lost 3 bases, J lost 3 bases, and 3 bases lay in between. The CDR3 extends over 11 amino acids. Using immunoSEQ multiplex PCR, the repertoire was profiled, and TCRdb retains in-frame clones only, with some absent. The sample has tens of thousands of clones, around 90% seen once; the top ten hold 3.8%. Study results and limitations: There were a few CMV-associated chains whose specificity for CMV antigens was confirmed in vitro. A later analysis found first-cohort TCR clusters tended to co-occur in the roughly 120 validation repertoires.

Worth noting for this clone: Its antigen is not known.

The sequence was obtained from a woman between 18 and 29 years old in good health and CMV-seropositive. What was sequenced was PBMCs. This chain uses TRBV5-5 with TRBJ1-1; D gene uncertain. The CDR3 spells CASSSDTEAFF. For the CDR3, the DNA is TGTGCCAGCAGCTCCGACACTGAAGCTTTCTTT.